The 23 T cell receptor beta chains in this list originate from one sample, sequenced in a study of blood T cell repertoires in COVID-19. Assay: immunoSEQ multiplex PCR; the TCRdb copy retains only in-frame clones and omits some. This table holds around 170,000 clones, nearly 80% found once. The sequencing input was peripheral blood. These receptors were taken from a woman aged 80 or older with acute or convalescent COVID-19.

The chain couples TRBV3-1 (or the pseudogene TRBV3-2) to TRBJ2-1, with TRBD2 matching over 14 bases. Germline CDR1 is LGHDT and CDR2 is YNNKEL (reference sequence). The V gene end was trimmed by 1 base and the J gene end by 4 bases; junction bases not matched to a gene: 3. The CDR3 loop spans 17 amino acids. The CDR3 is CASSQGTSGGKYNEQFF. For the CDR3, the DNA is TGTGCCAGCAGCCAAGGGACTAGCGGGGGGAAATACAATGAGCAGTTCTTC.

CDR3: CASSSLGGADTQYF. The CDR3 nucleotides read TGTGCCAGTAGTAGCCTCGGGGGGGCGGATACGCAGTATTTT. The chain recombines TRBV19 with TRBJ2-3; 8 bases are shared with TRBD2. Germline V gives CDR1 LNHDA, CDR2 SQIVND (reference sequence). The trim removed 4 bases at V and 6 bases at J, leaving 6 bases unmatched. The CDR3 length is 14 residues. Filled out from reference TRBV19 and TRBJ2-3, the complete variable domain reads DGGITQSPKYLFRKEGQNVTLSCEQNLNHDAMYWYRQDPGQGLRLIYYSQIVNDFQKGDIAEGYSVSREKKESFPLTVTSAQKNPTAFYLCASSSLGGADTQYFGPGTRLTVL.

The CDR3 is CASSSQTGSHYGYTF. As DNA, the CDR3 is TGCGCCAGCAGCTCCCAGACAGGGTCGCACTATGGCTACACCTTC. The V and J genes are TRBV5-1 and TRBJ1-2, with 7 bases fitting TRBD1. The CDR3 runs to 15 residues. Trimming at V came to 3 bases and at J to 3 bases, leaving 8 bases not matched to a gene. Germline CDR1 reads SGHRS; CDR2 reads YFSETQ.

Concerning this clone: The identical CDR3 is also encoded by other nucleotide sequences in the sample. The rearrangement joins TRBV2 to TRBJ1-1; 7 bases match TRBD1. The V gene end was trimmed by 4 bases and the J gene end by 6 bases; junction bases not matched to a gene: 2. Germline V lookup: CDR1 SNHLY, CDR2 FYNNEI. The CDR3 length is 12 residues. The CDR3 sequence: CASSGQGAEAFF. CDR3 bases: TGTGCCAGCAGTGGGCAGGGGGCTGAAGCTTTCTTT.

Regarding this clone: Other nucleotide sequences from this sample produce the same CDR3. The gene calls are TRBV19 and TRBJ1-5; TRBD1 aligns across 7 bases. Germline lookup yields CDR1 LNHDA and CDR2 SQIVND (reference sequence). This CDR3 region has 16 residues. V lost 4 bases, J lost 0 bases, and 6 bases stayed unmatched. The CDR3 loop is CASSNNRGYSNQPQHF. CDR3 nucleotide sequence: TGTGCCAGTAGTAATAACAGGGGATATAGCAATCAGCCCCAGCATTTT.

This clone was seen only once. The V gene is TRBV9, the J gene TRBJ2-2; a weak D match, TRBD2 (6 bases). Trimming removed 0 bases at V and 5 bases at J, with 17 bases between. There are 17 residues in the CDR3. CDR1 is SGDLS, CDR2 YYNGEE, per germline. The CDR3 nucleotides are TGTGCCAGCAGCGTAGCTCTCGTCGGGGCGGGGACCGGGGAGCTGTTTTTT. This sequence encodes CASSVALVGAGTGELFF.

This chain connects TRBV5-4 to TRBJ2-7, with D unclear. The V end lost 3 bases, the J end lost 5 bases, and 12 bases lay between the germline ends. Looked up from germline, CDR1 is SGHNT and CDR2 is YYREEE (reference sequence). CDR3 size: 13 residues. CDR3 in DNA: TGTGCCAGCAGCTCCGGCACAGTGGACGAGCAGTACTTC. Its translation: CASSSGTVDEQYF.

V is TRBV19 and J is TRBJ2-2, with D possibly TRBD1 on 6 matching bases. CDR1 is LNHDA and CDR2 is SQIVND in the germline V gene (reference sequence). This CDR3 spans 15 amino acids. Trimming took 1 base from V and 4 from J, leaving 10 bases between them. For the CDR3, the DNA is TGTGCCAGTAGTATAGGACAGGTAATCACCGGGGAGCTGTTTTTT. It encodes CASSIGQVITGELFF.

V is TRBV4-2 and J is TRBJ2-6; 11 bases are a match to TRBD2. CDR3 size: 20 residues. J was trimmed by 4 bases and V by 0 bases; bases with no gene match: 11. Germline V gene data show CDR1 as LGHNA and CDR2 as YNFKEQ. CDR3 DNA sequence: TGTGCCAGCAGCCAAGAGGTAGCGGGGGGGCTGGTGGGCGGGGCCAACGTCCTGACTTTC. It encodes CASSQEVAGGLVGGANVLTF.

The V call is TRBV28, the J call TRBJ2-1; 12 nucleotides agree with TRBD2. The V gene end was trimmed by 7 bases and the J gene end by 7 bases; junction bases not matched to a gene: 5. Germline V gene sequence: CDR1 MDHEN, CDR2 SYDVKM. The CDR3 totals 14 residues. Written as DNA, the CDR3 is TGTGCCAGCACCAGACTAGCGGGAGCAAATGAGCAGTTCTTC. Protein: CASTRLAGANEQFF.

This rearrangement joins TRBV5-1 to TRBJ1-3; 8 bases align to TRBD1. Germline V gene sequence: CDR1 SGHRS, CDR2 YFSETQ. V shed 5 bases, J shed 0 bases, and the junction held 7 bases outside the gene matches. CDR3 size: 16 residues. CDR3 region: CASSLTGQGSGNTIYF. CDR3 nucleotides: TGCGCCAGCAGTCTTACCGGACAGGGCTCTGGAAACACCATATATTTT.

A single count supports this clone. The genes are TRBV5-1 and TRBJ2-1; D perhaps matches TRBD1 (5 bases). CDR1 is SGHRS and CDR2 is YFSETQ in the germline V gene. Trimming stripped 1 base from V and 0 bases from J, with 11 bases between. The CDR3 runs 16 residues. The DNA for the CDR3 is TGCGCCAGCAGCTTGAGCAGGGTGAGCTCCTACAATGAGCAGTTCTTC. Amino acid sequence: CASSLSRVSSYNEQFF.

Only a few counts were recorded for this clone. This chain connects TRBV2 to TRBJ1-2; TRBD1 aligns across 8 bases. V lost 5 bases and J lost 8; bases outside the gene matches: 4. The CDR3 runs to 12 residues. Germline values: CDR1 SNHLY, CDR2 FYNNEI. The CDR3 sequence is CASSQQGGGYTF. Written as DNA, the CDR3 is TGTGCCAGCAGTCAACAGGGGGGCGGCTACACCTTC.

This clone came up many times. The chain recombines TRBV3-1 (or the pseudogene TRBV3-2) with TRBJ1-5; D gene unclear. This CDR3 is 17 amino acids long. V lost 4 bases and J lost 0, with 16 bases in between. Germline values: CDR1 LGHDT, CDR2 YNNKEL (reference sequence). The CDR3 DNA sequence: TGTGCCAGCAGCCTTGGTGGGCGCGGGTATAGCAATCAGCCCCAGCATTTT. Translated, it gives CASSLGGRGYSNQPQHF.

The rearrangement joins TRBV18 to TRBJ1-2; D is unresolved. The ends were cut back, 3 bases at V and 2 bases at J, with 7 bases in the middle. Looked up from germline, CDR1 is KGHSH and CDR2 is LQKENI. There are 13 residues in the CDR3. CDR3 region: CASSPIVNYGYTF. Here the CDR3 DNA reads TGTGCCAGCTCACCGATAGTGAACTATGGCTACACCTTC.

This chain links TRBV6-5 with TRBJ2-5; TRBD2 agrees at 8 bases. Germline V CDR1 and CDR2: MNHEY, SVGAGI. The length of the CDR3 is 15 residues. V lost 6 bases, J lost 4 bases, and 10 bases stayed unmatched. The CDR3 DNA reads TGTGCCAGCAGCCAAGAGGGACTAGTCTCAGAGACCCAGTACTTC. It yields the protein CASSQEGLVSETQYF.

The chain employs TRBV2 and TRBJ1-5; D is undetermined. The germline V gene has CDR1 SNHLY and CDR2 FYNNEI. This CDR3 comprises 15 residues. Trimming stripped 6 bases from V and 1 base from J, with 13 bases between. CDR3 region: CASRWNYGSNQPQHF. The CDR3 DNA is TGTGCCAGCAGGTGGAACTACGGAAGCAATCAGCCCCAGCATTTT.

This chain uses TRBV6-5 with TRBJ2-7; D is perhaps TRBD1 (6 bases). V lost 6 bases to trimming and J lost 0 bases, with 6 bases between them. This CDR3 region has 12 residues. Germline V gene sequence: CDR1 MNHEY, CDR2 SVGAGI. The CDR3 region is CASRGGSYEQYF. CDR3 DNA: TGTGCCAGCAGAGGGGGCTCCTACGAGCAGTACTTC.

This chain joins TRBV6-5 and TRBJ1-1, with 10 bases matching TRBD1. Per the germline V gene, CDR1 is MNHEY and CDR2 is SVGAGI. V shed 7 bases and J 4 bases; nucleotides not matched to a gene: 6. This CDR3 contains 14 residues. CDR3 in amino acids: CASTERDRGTEAFF. DNA of the CDR3: TGTGCCAGCACCGAGAGGGACAGGGGCACTGAAGCTTTCTTT.

The chain links TRBV30 to TRBJ1-6; 9 bases line up with TRBD1. CDR3 length: 16 amino acids. V lost 6 bases to trimming and J lost 7 bases; unmatched junction nucleotides: 13. The germline gives CDR1 GTSNPN, CDR2 SVGIG (reference sequence). This CDR3 reads CACPPKQGARNSPLHF. For the CDR3, the DNA is TGTGCCTGCCCCCCCAAACAGGGGGCCAGGAATTCACCCCTCCACTTT.

This clone was found once. V is TRBV11-2 and J is TRBJ2-1, with 11 bases that match TRBD2. J lost 7 bases, V lost 6 bases, and 8 bases had no gene match. The germline V gene has CDR1 SGHAT and CDR2 FQNNGV. This CDR3 spans 15 amino acids. The CDR3 loop is CASSPTSGVSNEQFF. The DNA of the CDR3 is TGTGCCAGCAGTCCGACTAGCGGGGTGAGTAATGAGCAGTTCTTC.

The chain recombines TRBV4-1 with TRBJ2-5, with 9 bases that match TRBD2. V lost 4 bases to trimming and J lost 0 bases; unmatched junction nucleotides: 6. The CDR3 is 16 residues long. Germline CDR1 MGHRA, CDR2 YSYEKL. In DNA, the CDR3 is TGCGCCAGCAGCCCCTTGACTAGCGGTAACCAAGAGACCCAGTACTTC. Amino acid sequence: CASSPLTSGNQETQYF.

The chain recombines TRBV18 with TRBJ1-1, with TRBD1 identical over 9 bases. Per germline, CDR1 KGHSH and CDR2 LQKENI. The length of the CDR3 is 16 residues. V was clipped by 1 base and J by 5 bases; unmatched bases: 8. The CDR3 is CASSPRATGGATEAFF. The CDR3, as DNA: TGTGCCAGCTCACCACGAGCGACAGGGGGAGCAACTGAAGCTTTCTTT. The variable domain in full, with the rest retrieved from reference TRBV18 and TRBJ1-1, is NAGVMQNPRHLVRRRGQEARLRCSPMKGHSHVYWYRQLPEEGLKFMVYLQKENIIDESGMPKERFSAEFPKEGPSILRIQQVVRGDSAAYFCASSPRATGGATEAFFGQGTRLTVV.